The 30 T cell receptor beta chains reported below all come from one sample, sequenced in a study of blood T cell repertoires in COVID-19. Assay used: immunoSEQ multiplex PCR; TCRdb lists only in-frame clones, some missing. The table lists around 250,000 clones, around 90% of them singletons. What was sequenced was peripheral blood. The receptors derive from a woman between 70 and 85 years old with active or convalescent COVID-19.

The rearrangement joins TRBV7-2 to TRBJ1-2; a possible D gene is TRBD1 (6 bases). The CDR3 totals 13 residues. In germline, CDR1 is SGHTA, CDR2 FQGNSA. V was trimmed by 3 bases and J by 6 bases, leaving 11 bases between them. In DNA, the CDR3 is TGTGCCAGCAGCTTCCAGGGGCTGGATGGCTACACCTTC. Protein: CASSFQGLDGYTF.

The gene calls are TRBV27 and TRBJ1-1; D unclear. The length of the CDR3 is 12 residues. With 6 bases removed from V and 4 bases from J, the gap between germline ends came to 9 bases. Germline-derived CDR1 and CDR2 are MNHEY and SMNVEV (reference sequence). The CDR3 region has the DNA TGTGCCAGCAGGTCTACGGGCACTGAAGCTTTCTTT. It yields the protein CASRSTGTEAFF.

This chain joins TRBV6-5 and TRBJ2-2, with TRBD2 as a possible D gene (6 bases). This CDR3 region has 12 residues. With 6 bases removed from V and 6 bases from J, the gap between germline ends came to 8 bases. Germline V gene lookup returns CDR1 MNHEY and CDR2 SVGAGI. The DNA of the CDR3 is TGTGCCAGCAGCGGGAGCTCCGGGGAGCTGTTTTTT. As protein: CASSGSSGELFF.

The chain combines TRBV5-4 with TRBJ1-6; D is uncertain. Germline assignment: CDR1 SGHNT and CDR2 YYREEE (reference sequence). The CDR3 consists of 15 residues. V gave up 3 bases and J gave up 7 bases, with 14 bases separating them. CDR3 DNA: TGTGCCAGCAGCTCCGTCCGAGGCGGGAATTCACCCCTCCACTTT. Translated, it gives CASSSVRGGNSPLHF.

The chain recombines TRBV6-5 with TRBJ1-2; no clear D gene. CDR1 and CDR2 from the germline V gene are MNHEY and SVGAGI. V was pared by 6 bases and J by 2 bases, with 10 bases between. This CDR3 contains 13 residues. The CDR3 nucleotides are TGTGCCAGCAGGGGGAGAGAAAACTATGGCTACACCTTC. Translated, it gives CASRGRENYGYTF.

The rearrangement uses TRBV4-3 and TRBJ1-1, with TRBD1 matching 7 bases. Germline loops: CDR1 LGHNA, CDR2 YSLEER. The ends lost 1 base at V and 5 bases at J; junction bases unmatched: 10. The CDR3 covers 16 residues. The CDR3 reads CASSQGGAGGRTEAFF. CDR3 DNA: TGCGCCAGCAGCCAAGGTGGGGCAGGGGGAAGGACTGAAGCTTTCTTT.

This clone was observed a handful of times. V is TRBV4-1 and J is TRBJ1-3, with a possible D match to TRBD1 (6 bases). V lost 2 bases and J 3 bases, leaving 11 bases between the germline ends. CDR3 length: 15 amino acids. The V gene's germline CDR1 is MGHRA and CDR2 YSYEKL. The CDR3 sequence: CASSQLTGIGNTIYF. The CDR3 DNA reads TGCGCCAGCAGCCAACTGACAGGAATTGGAAACACCATATATTTT.

The chain combines TRBV24-1 with TRBJ1-2; TRBD1 aligns across 11 bases. This CDR3 is 15 amino acids long. CDR1 is KGHDR and CDR2 is SFDVKD in the germline V gene. Unmatched junction bases numbered 6, after V lost 2 bases and J lost 8 bases. In DNA form, the CDR3 reads TGTGCCACCAGTGATTGGACAGGGGGCAGGGAAGGCTACACCTTC. Its translation: CATSDWTGGREGYTF.

The chain couples TRBV9 to TRBJ1-4; the D gene is possibly TRBD1 (5 bases). Germline V gene data show CDR1 as SGDLS and CDR2 as YYNGEE. There are 15 residues in the CDR3. The V and J ends lost 0 bases and 8 bases respectively, with 14 bases between them. The CDR3, as DNA: TGTGCCAGCAGCGTAGAGCCCGGGGGAGCGGAAAAACTGTTTTTT. Its translation is CASSVEPGGAEKLFF.

V and J are TRBV29-1 and TRBJ2-7, with D possibly being TRBD2 (6 bases). Germline V lookup: CDR1 SQVTM, CDR2 ANQGSEA. Trimming removed 7 bases from V and 0 bases from J, with 16 bases in between. This CDR3 is built from 14 residues. CDR3 DNA sequence: TGCAGCGGTCGGGAGTTTTTAAGCTCCTACGAGCAGTACTTC. The encoded protein is CSGREFLSSYEQYF.

CDR3 coding DNA: TGTGCCAGCAGCTTAGGACGGACCAGACTTGGGGCCTATTCACCCCTCCACTTT. Amino acid sequence: CASSLGRTRLGAYSPLHF. The chain uses TRBV7-2 and TRBJ1-6; D may be TRBD1 (5 bases). The CDR3 totals 18 residues. Germline V lookup: CDR1 SGHTA, CDR2 FQGNSA. Trimming took off 1 base at V and 8 bases at J, with 21 bases between the two ends.

This sequence joins TRBV5-6 and TRBJ2-7; TRBD1 agrees at 8 bases. From germline, CDR1 is SGHDT and CDR2 YYEEEE. Trimming at V came to 4 bases and at J to 2 bases, leaving 5 bases not matched to a gene. The CDR3 totals 14 residues. The CDR3 coding sequence is TGTGCCAGCAGCAAGGTGGGACAGGCCTACGAGCAGTACTTC. Translating gives CASSKVGQAYEQYF.

The gene calls are TRBV6-1 and TRBJ1-4; a weak D match, TRBD1 (5 bases). There are 15 residues in the CDR3. CDR1 and CDR2 from the germline V gene are MNHNS and SASEGT. Trimming removed 3 bases at V and 7 bases at J, with 15 bases between. CDR3 in amino acids: CASSERGQGGEKLFF. In DNA form, the CDR3 reads TGTGCCAGCAGTGAGAGAGGGCAGGGAGGTGAAAAACTGTTTTTT.

V gene TRBV7-3 combines with J gene TRBJ2-1; 8 nucleotides align to TRBD2. This CDR3 spans 17 amino acids. Unmatched junction bases numbered 11, after V lost 5 bases and J lost 2 bases. The V gene's germline CDR1 is SGHTA and CDR2 FQGTGA. The CDR3 region is CASSTSLTGGPYNEQFF. CDR3 DNA: TGTGCCAGCAGCACCTCTTTGACGGGGGGGCCCTACAATGAGCAGTTCTTC.

The chain joins TRBV5-8 to TRBJ2-2, with D perhaps matching TRBD1 (6 bases). Trimming took off 7 bases at V and 1 base at J, with 14 bases between the two ends. The CDR3 has 15 amino acids. Germline-derived CDR1 and CDR2 are SGHTS and YDEGEE. CDR3: CASPNRVWNTGELFF. CDR3 DNA: TGTGCCAGCCCCAACAGGGTCTGGAACACCGGGGAGCTGTTTTTT.

The chain has TRBV18 and TRBJ1-1, with D perhaps matching TRBD1 (6 bases). Germline V gives CDR1 KGHSH, CDR2 LQKENI. V lost 2 bases and J lost 1, with 17 bases in between. The CDR3 consists of 17 residues. CDR3 sequence (DNA): TGTGCCAGCTCACCAAAGGGAACAGGGCACTCGAACACTGAAGCTTTCTTT. Its translation is CASSPKGTGHSNTEAFF.

The chain employs TRBV9 and TRBJ1-5; the D gene is possibly TRBD1 (5 bases). Between the trimmed V and J ends, which lost 2 bases and 5 bases, there was a span of 8 bases. The CDR3 consists of 13 residues. CDR1 is SGDLS, CDR2 YYNGEE, per germline. CDR3 in amino acids: CASSVGDYQPQHF. The CDR3 region has the DNA TGTGCCAGCAGCGTCGGGGACTATCAGCCCCAGCATTTT.

V is TRBV25-1 and J is TRBJ2-1; 9 bases map to TRBD1. CDR3 length: 13 amino acids. Germline V gene sequence: CDR1 MGHDK, CDR2 SYGVNS. The V gene end was trimmed by 6 bases and the J gene end by 6 bases; junction bases not matched to a gene: 3. The DNA of the CDR3 is TGTGCCAGCAGGGGACAGGGTGGCAATGAGCAGTTCTTC. Amino acids: CASRGQGGNEQFF.

In DNA, the CDR3 is TGTGCCAGCAGCGAAACTCCGGGACACTTCAATCAGCCCCAGCATTTT. Translating gives CASSETPGHFNQPQHF. J is TRBJ1-5 and V is TRBV5-5, with a possible D match to TRBD1 (6 bases). The length of the CDR3 is 16 residues. The germline V gene encodes CDR1 SGHKS and CDR2 YYEKEE (reference sequence). V lost 4 bases to trimming and J lost 3 bases, with 17 bases between them. The full variable domain, rest sourced from reference TRBV5-5 and TRBJ1-5, is DAGVTQSPTHLIKTRGQQVTLRCSPISGHKSVSWYQQVLGQGPQFIFQYYEKEERGRGNFPDRFSARQFPNYSSELNVNALLLGDSALYLCASSETPGHFNQPQHFGDGTRLSIL.

The chain links TRBV25-1 to TRBJ2-7; a possible D gene is TRBD1 (5 bases). CDR3 length equals 12 residues. V lost 4 bases, J lost 6 bases, and 10 bases lay in between. CDR1 is MGHDK, CDR2 SYGVNS, per germline. The CDR3 region is CASSGLRVEQYF. The CDR3, as DNA: TGTGCCAGCAGTGGGCTCAGGGTCGAGCAGTACTTC.

This chain links TRBV5-1 with TRBJ1-1, with D unclear. Germline assignment: CDR1 SGHRS and CDR2 YFSETQ. There are 13 residues in the CDR3. The V end lost 6 bases, the J end lost 3 bases, and 12 bases lay between the germline ends. The CDR3 here is CASNSPGYTEAFF. The CDR3, as DNA: TGCGCCAGCAATTCTCCGGGATACACTGAAGCTTTCTTT.

Notes on this clone: Relative to the germline gene, one junction end is altered; a read error may explain this. The chain uses TRBV14 and TRBJ1-6, with TRBD1 as a possible D gene (6 bases). The CDR3 contains 15 residues. Germline lookup yields CDR1 SGHDN and CDR2 FVKESK. This chain's CDR3 is CASSPNRAYNSPLHF. The CDR3 coding sequence is TGTGCCAGCAGCCCAAACAGGGCCTACAATTCACCCCTCCACTTT.

Here the CDR3 DNA reads TGTGCCAGCTCACCACCTCTTCTCAATTCGGGGCAGCCCCAGCATTTT. Protein sequence: CASSPPLLNSGQPQHF. The chain joins TRBV18 to TRBJ1-5; D not resolved. Germline V gene sequence: CDR1 KGHSH, CDR2 LQKENI. The CDR3 runs to 16 residues. The V and J ends lost 0 bases and 7 bases respectively, with 16 bases between them.

A word on this clone: Within the sample, other DNA sequences also encode this same CDR3. The chain is built from TRBV7-9 and TRBJ2-7; 10 bases fit TRBD1. Germline CDR1 SEHNR, CDR2 FQNEAQ (reference sequence). The CDR3 sequence is 15 residues long. V dropped 1 base and J dropped 2; count of bases not matched to a gene: 2. The CDR3 coding sequence is TGTGCCAGCAGCTTAGACGGGACAGGGGCCTACGAGCAGTACTTC. Its translation is CASSLDGTGAYEQYF.

This rearrangement joins TRBV19 to TRBJ2-7; D may be TRBD1 (7 bases). Germline CDR1 reads LNHDA; CDR2 reads SQIVND (reference sequence). There are 16 residues in the CDR3. Deletions cut 5 bases from V and 1 base from J, with 18 bases between. This CDR3 is CASSEGGTVLSYEQYF. The CDR3 bases are TGTGCCAGTAGTGAGGGCGGGACAGTGTTATCCTACGAGCAGTACTTC.

V gene TRBV3-1 (or the pseudogene TRBV3-2) combines with J gene TRBJ2-1, with 7 bases fitting TRBD2. Trimming took 4 bases from V and 9 from J; bases not matched to a gene: 9. The CDR3 is 14 amino acids. Looked up from germline, CDR1 is LGHDT and CDR2 is YNNKEL (reference sequence). The CDR3 DNA follows: TGTGCCAGCAGCCCCAGTTTGGGACTACGTGAGCAGTTCTTC. Translation: CASSPSLGLREQFF.

This clone has just a few counts. The CDR3 coding sequence is TGCGCCAGCAGCCTAGGACAGAACTATGGCTACACCTTC. Translating it yields CASSLGQNYGYTF. This chain uses TRBV10-1 with TRBJ1-2; a possible D gene is TRBD1 (6 bases). CDR1 WNHNN and CDR2 SYGVQD come from the germline V gene (reference sequence). Trimming cost V 6 bases and J 2 bases, with 10 bases left between them. The CDR3 covers 13 residues.

The chain uses TRBV10-3 and TRBJ1-1; D may be TRBD1 (5 bases). Trimming removed 3 bases at V and 7 bases at J, with 12 bases between. Germline CDR1 and CDR2: ENHRY and SYGVKD. CDR3 length equals 13 residues. CDR3 protein: CAISDGGVGEAFF. CDR3 DNA sequence: TGTGCCATCAGTGACGGAGGGGTTGGTGAAGCTTTCTTT.

Here the CDR3 reads CSASNWQANVYEQYF. The CDR3 DNA is TGCAGTGCTAGTAATTGGCAGGCGAATGTTTACGAGCAGTACTTC. The chain carries TRBV20-1 and TRBJ2-7; no firm D call. Germline-derived CDR1 and CDR2 are DFQATT and SNEGSKA (reference sequence). The CDR3 sequence is 15 residues long. V gave up 3 bases and J gave up 4 bases, with 19 bases separating them.

This clone has only a few counts. V and J are TRBV5-1 and TRBJ2-7, with unresolved D. Germline loops: CDR1 SGHRS, CDR2 YFSETQ. The V end was cut by 3 bases, the J end by 3 bases, with 7 bases between. The CDR3 has 12 residues. CDR3 nucleotides: TGCGCCAGCAGCTCCCTCAGCTACGAGCAGTACTTC. Residues: CASSSLSYEQYF.